Below, 6 T cell receptor beta chains from the same sample are listed, as sequenced in a study of CD8+CD57+ T cells in acquired aplastic anemia. Genomic DNA, the template, was used for profiling of the TCR beta VDJ and CDR3. MiXCR, applied by TCRdb to the reads, yields one record per CDR3 protein. The sample lists around 190,000 distinct CDR3 sequences, around 63% seen once, with around 28% in the top ten. Sequencing was performed on sorted CD4+, CD8+, or CD8+CD57+ T cells (not recorded which) from PBMCs. The receptor source for this set is a human donor in good health.

As to this clonotype: The junction departs from germline at one end; a sequencing error may be responsible. The rearrangement uses TRBV7-8 and TRBJ2-2; TRBD1 agrees at 11 bases. Germline V gives CDR1 SGHVS, CDR2 FQNEAQ. This CDR3 spans 17 amino acids. DNA for the CDR3: TGTGCCAACAGCTTCAGGACAGGGGGCAGGAACACCGGGGAGCTGTTTTTT. It translates to CANSFRTGGRNTGELFF.

The V call is TRBV7-9, the J call TRBJ2-3; TRBD2 might be the D (5 bases). This CDR3 spans 16 amino acids. From germline, CDR1 is SEHNR and CDR2 FQNEAQ (reference sequence). Between the trimmed V and J ends, which lost 5 bases and 3 bases, there was a span of 18 bases. CDR3 residues: CASSPFAGRQTDTQYF. The CDR3 DNA is TGTGCCAGCAGCCCCTTCGCGGGCCGACAAACAGATACGCAGTATTTT.

The chain couples TRBV7-9 to TRBJ1-5; D unresolved. Germline assignment: CDR1 SEHNR and CDR2 FQNEAQ (reference sequence). This CDR3 comprises 13 residues. The V end lost 5 bases, the J end lost 4 bases, and 9 bases lay between the germline ends. Here the CDR3 reads CASSPQYNQPQHF. In nucleotides, the CDR3 is TGTGCCAGCAGCCCCCAGTATAATCAGCCCCAGCATTTT.

This clonotype was counted only a few times. The chain carries TRBV2 and TRBJ2-7, with 10 bases that match TRBD2. Per the germline V gene, CDR1 is SNHLY and CDR2 is FYNNEI. This CDR3 contains 17 residues. J was trimmed by 6 bases and V by 1 base; bases with no gene match: 12. CDR3 sequence (DNA): TGTGCCAGCAGTGAAGTTTCAGCGGGAGGGCCTAGTTCCGAGCAGTACTTC. Amino acids: CASSEVSAGGPSSEQYF.

V and J are TRBV10-3 and TRBJ2-2, with D uncertain. The germline V and J ends were trimmed by 3 bases and 6 bases, with 11 bases remaining between them. This CDR3 region has 14 residues. Germline V CDR1 and CDR2: ENHRY, SYGVKD. The CDR3 spells CAISDMSQAGELFF. CDR3 bases: TGTGCCATCAGTGATATGTCGCAAGCCGGGGAGCTGTTTTTT.

This clonotype was seen many times. The chain has TRBV12-3 or TRBV12-4 and TRBJ2-5; maybe TRBD1 (6 bases). The ends were cut back, 5 bases at V and 3 bases at J, with 19 bases in the middle. The CDR3 contains 16 residues. CDR3 sequence reads: CASSLLQGEVKETQYF. The CDR3 nucleotides are TGTGCCAGCAGTCTTCTACAGGGAGAGGTAAAAGAGACCCAGTACTTC.